Listed here are 29 T cell receptor beta chains from one sample, sequenced in a study of T cell repertoires in cytomegalovirus infection. TCRdb ran MiXCR on the reads and lists one entry per CDR3 protein. Here the sample spans 740,000 or so distinct CDR3 sequences, roughly a third being singletons. Sequencing input: PBMCs. The receptors here all came from a human donor in good health (CMV status not recorded). Some clones in this sample may be carry-over from other donors' samples.

In its sample, this clonotype was seen a few times. V and J are TRBV6-6 and TRBJ2-2; tentative D call: TRBD2 (7 bases). V lost 5 bases to trimming and J lost 1 base, with 14 bases between them. Germline CDR1 and CDR2: MNHNY and SVGAGI (reference sequence). The CDR3 contains 16 residues. CDR3 DNA: TGTGCCAGCAGTGATATGGGGGGGCGGAACACCGGGGAGCTGTTTTTT. It translates to CASSDMGGRNTGELFF.

This clonotype came up a few times. The genes are TRBV12-3 or TRBV12-4 and TRBJ1-3, with D possibly being TRBD1 (5 bases). The length of the CDR3 is 15 residues. Trimming took off 6 bases at V and 4 bases at J, with 16 bases between the two ends. The chain's CDR3 is CASSPGGGGGNTIYF. CDR3 DNA: TGTGCCAGCAGCCCGGGGGGGGGAGGGGGAAACACCATATATTTT.

The rearrangement joins TRBV6-2 or TRBV6-3 to TRBJ1-5; tentative D call: TRBD1 (5 bases). Per germline, CDR1 MNHEY and CDR2 SVGEGT. Trimming stripped 6 bases from V and 3 bases from J, with 9 bases between. This CDR3 comprises 13 residues. The CDR3 sequence: CASRTRVNQPQHF. The CDR3 region has the DNA TGTGCCAGCAGGACCAGGGTCAATCAGCCCCAGCATTTT.

The chain recombines TRBV5-5 with TRBJ2-7, with D perhaps TRBD2 (5 bases). CDR3 length: 14 amino acids. CDR1 is SGHKS, CDR2 YYEKEE, per germline (reference sequence). V lost 1 base and J 6 bases, leaving 14 bases between the germline ends. This chain's CDR3 is CASSLLGSAVEQYF. The CDR3 nucleotides are TGTGCCAGCAGCTTGTTGGGCTCAGCGGTCGAGCAGTACTTC.

This clonotype occurred a few times. V usage is TRBV7-9 and J usage is TRBJ1-1; no definite D call. The CDR3 covers 16 residues. CDR1 SEHNR and CDR2 FQNEAQ come from the germline V gene (reference sequence). V was cut by 5 bases and J by 0 bases, with 16 bases left in between. CDR3 DNA sequence: TGTGCCAGCAGCCGTCGAAGGACGTCCGTGAACACTGAAGCTTTCTTT. Protein sequence: CASSRRRTSVNTEAFF.

This clonotype was seen more than once but under ten times. The CDR3 nucleotides read TGTGCCAGCAGTTTAATTGGTTATCCCTACGAGCAGTACTTC. This codes for CASSLIGYPYEQYF. This chain uses TRBV28 with TRBJ2-7; D is undetermined. V lost 2 bases and J 2 bases, leaving 10 bases between the germline ends. CDR3 length: 14 amino acids. Per the germline V gene, CDR1 is MDHEN and CDR2 is SYDVKM.

About this clonotype itself: A read error is possible here, since a much larger clone lies one base away. The rearrangement uses TRBV7-2 and TRBJ2-7; a possible D gene is TRBD2 (5 bases). Looked up from germline, CDR1 is SGHTA and CDR2 is FQGNSA. V lost 1 base and J lost 0, with 10 bases in between. There are 15 residues in the CDR3. CDR3 residues: CTSSLEGRDSYEQYF. The CDR3 nucleotides are TGTACCAGCAGCTTAGAAGGACGGGACTCCTACGAGCAGTACTTC.

This clonotype was recorded a few times. The rearrangement links TRBV15 to TRBJ2-2, with TRBD1 identical over 8 bases. Germline V gene sequence: CDR1 LNHNV, CDR2 YYDKDF (reference sequence). The CDR3 covers 13 residues. The ends lost 7 bases at V and 5 bases at J; junction bases unmatched: 3. The CDR3 protein is CATKQGVTGELFF. The CDR3 bases are TGTGCCACCAAACAGGGGGTGACCGGGGAGCTGTTTTTT.

The table lists this clonotype with a few counts. V usage is TRBV12-3 or TRBV12-4 and J usage is TRBJ2-1; D is possibly TRBD2 (5 bases). CDR3 length: 12 residues. V was pared by 7 bases and J by 15 bases, with 19 bases between. CDR3 in amino acids: CASTDSSLRLFF. The CDR3 DNA is TGTGCCAGCACGGACTCCTCCCTCCGTCTGTTCTTC.

This clonotype was counted only a few times. The chain links TRBV6-6 to TRBJ1-1; 8 nucleotides align to TRBD1. CDR1 is MNHNY and CDR2 is SVGAGI in the germline V gene (reference sequence). Losses at the gene ends were 4 bases for V and 2 bases for J; bases not matched to a gene: 6. This CDR3 contains 15 residues. Written as DNA, the CDR3 is TGTGCCAGCAGTTCCGGGACAGGAGTTAACACTGAAGCTTTCTTT. This translates into CASSSGTGVNTEAFF.

This clonotype has only a few counts. V is TRBV12-3 or TRBV12-4 and J is TRBJ2-3; TRBD2 agrees at 7 bases. V was clipped by 7 bases and J by 2 bases; unmatched bases: 9. The CDR3 has 15 residues. The CDR3 region is CASTLAGLPTDTQYF. The CDR3 nucleotides are TGTGCCAGCACCCTGGCGGGACTACCCACAGATACGCAGTATTTT.

About this clonotype itself: A read error may explain this, as a much larger clone is one base away. The CDR3 end shows no conserved phenylalanine or tryptophan, and so a read error is likely. The rearrangement uses TRBV7-2 and TRBJ2-1; D is tentatively TRBD1 or TRBD2 (5 bases each). This CDR3 contains 15 residues. Per germline, CDR1 SGHTA and CDR2 FQGNSA. The ends were cut back, 7 bases at V and 2 bases at J, with 15 bases in the middle. CDR3 bases: TGTGCCAGCACCCAGAGGGTAGGGGCCTACAATGAGCAGTTCTTG. Its protein is CASTQRVGAYNEQFL.

This clonotype was counted only a few times. A much larger clone sits a single nucleotide away, making a read error possible. This rearrangement joins TRBV7-2 to TRBJ2-5; D is uncertain. CDR3 length: 13 amino acids. Looked up from germline, CDR1 is SGHTA and CDR2 is FQGNSA. The V gene lost 1 base and the J gene lost 2 bases, with 5 bases spanning the gap. CDR3 DNA: TGTGCCAGCAGCTTAGTACAGCAAGAGACCCAGTACTTC. Translating it yields CASSLVQQETQYF.

This clonotype was observed a handful of times. V gene TRBV7-6 combines with J gene TRBJ2-2; D is ambiguous. Per the germline V gene, CDR1 is SGHVS and CDR2 is FNYEAQ. CDR3 length equals 17 residues. Trimming stripped 1 base from V and 2 bases from J, with 14 bases between. The CDR3 sequence: CASSLERAGLNTGELFF. CDR3 coding DNA: TGTGCCAGCAGCTTAGAAAGGGCAGGCCTTAACACCGGGGAGCTGTTTTTT.

Note on this clonotype: A much more abundant neighbour one base away suggests this may be a read error. This chain connects TRBV7-8 to TRBJ2-7; 7 bases line up with TRBD1. The germline V gene has CDR1 SGHVS and CDR2 FQNEAQ. This CDR3 is 13 amino acids long. CDR3 loop: CSSRNTGEYEQYF. CDR3 coding DNA: TGTTCCAGCAGAAATACAGGGGAATACGAGCAGTACTTC.

In DNA form, the CDR3 reads TGTGCCAGCACCTCAATGATCGGCTCCTACGAGCAGTACTTC. This sequence encodes CASTSMIGSYEQYF. The rearrangement links TRBV7-2 to TRBJ2-7; D is unclear. Germline-derived CDR1 and CDR2 are SGHTA and FQGNSA. This CDR3 has 14 amino acids. V was trimmed by 7 bases and J by 0 bases, leaving 13 bases between them.

This chain joins TRBV12-3 or TRBV12-4 and TRBJ2-3, with 10 bases lining up with TRBD1. This CDR3 comprises 15 residues. V lost 6 bases, J lost 2 bases, and 5 bases stayed unmatched. CDR3 in amino acids: CASRGDRGYTDTQYF. CDR3 bases: TGTGCCAGCAGGGGGGACAGGGGCTACACAGATACGCAGTATTTT.

In its sample, this clonotype was seen a few times. The chain joins TRBV10-3 to TRBJ2-7; D perhaps matches TRBD1 (6 bases). Germline assignment: CDR1 ENHRY and CDR2 SYGVKD. CDR3 length equals 15 residues. V dropped 4 bases and J dropped 6 bases, with 19 bases sitting between them. The CDR3 region has the DNA TGTGCCATCAGTGCCCCCCGGGACATCCTTGGCGAGCAGTACTTC. Translating gives CAISAPRDILGEQYF.

The chain couples TRBV12-3 or TRBV12-4 to TRBJ1-5, with a possible D match to TRBD2 (6 bases). The better agreement between TRBJ2-3 and the DNA end casts doubt on the J call. The CDR3 is 16 residues long. The CDR3 sequence: CASSALRGTLNQPQYF. The CDR3 coding sequence is TGTGCCAGCAGTGCACTTCGCGGGACCCTCAATCAGCCCCAGTATTTT.

This clonotype came up many times. The chain carries TRBV7-2 and TRBJ1-1; D gene unclear. Germline V gene lookup returns CDR1 SGHTA and CDR2 FQGNSA. This CDR3 contains 15 residues. Trimming removed 2 bases from V and 1 base from J, with 11 bases in between. The CDR3 coding sequence is TGTGCCAGCAGCTTAACCCACGGACGGAACACTGAAGCTTTCTTT. Protein: CASSLTHGRNTEAFF.

To note about this clonotype: The CDR3 ends on some other residue instead of the conserved phenylalanine or tryptophan, so this is likely a read error. The chain couples TRBV12-3 or TRBV12-4 to TRBJ1-5; D perhaps matches TRBD1 (6 bases). This CDR3 is 15 amino acids long. V was trimmed by 5 bases and J by 4 bases, leaving 15 bases between them. CDR3 DNA: TGTGCCAGCAGTCCGTCGACAGGAGTTAATCAGCCCCAGCATTCT. The encoded protein is CASSPSTGVNQPQHS.

V is TRBV27 and J is TRBJ2-3; no clear D gene. CDR1 is MNHEY, CDR2 SMNVEV, per germline (reference sequence). This CDR3 has 12 amino acids. V was cut by 3 bases and J by 10 bases, with 11 bases left in between. This CDR3 is CASSFSGYSQYF. The CDR3 DNA reads TGTGCCAGCAGTTTCTCAGGTTACTCGCAGTATTTT.

This clonotype was seen only a few times. This sequence joins TRBV28 and TRBJ1-5, with D hard to call. Per germline, CDR1 MDHEN and CDR2 SYDVKM. V was cut by 11 bases and J by 6 bases, with 23 bases left in between. The CDR3 totals 15 residues. DNA of the CDR3: TGTGCCTCGACCCCCGTGGCAGTCGGAAGTCAGCCCCAGCATTTT. It encodes CASTPVAVGSQPQHF.

V gene TRBV28 combines with J gene TRBJ2-2; the D is unclear. The V end lost 4 bases, the J end lost 4 bases, and 10 bases lay between the germline ends. Germline loops: CDR1 MDHEN, CDR2 SYDVKM. The CDR3 has 14 amino acids. CDR3 protein: CASSSPLRTGELFF. The DNA for the CDR3 is TGTGCCAGCAGTTCCCCCTTGCGCACCGGGGAGCTGTTTTTT.

The gene calls are TRBV15 and TRBJ1-2, with D unresolved. This CDR3 spans 16 amino acids. The ends were cut back, 1 base at V and 0 bases at J, with 12 bases in the middle. Per the germline V gene, CDR1 is LNHNV and CDR2 is YYDKDF (reference sequence). CDR3 protein: CATSRGGHATNYGYTF. The CDR3 DNA follows: TGTGCCACCAGCAGAGGCGGCCACGCTACTAACTATGGCTACACCTTC.

The chain links TRBV28 to TRBJ2-7; 10 bases match TRBD1. This CDR3 has 14 amino acids. With V trimmed by 5 bases and J by 7 bases, 8 bases remained unmatched. The germline CDR1 and CDR2 sequences are MDHEN and SYDVKM. This CDR3 is CASSPTGGLEEQYF. Written as DNA, the CDR3 is TGTGCCAGCAGTCCGACAGGGGGCCTAGAAGAGCAGTACTTC.

This clonotype was seen more than once but under ten times. The V gene is TRBV27, the J gene TRBJ2-1; D is possibly TRBD1 (5 bases). CDR3 length: 13 amino acids. CDR1 and CDR2 from the germline V gene are MNHEY and SMNVEV (reference sequence). The germline V and J ends were trimmed by 9 bases and 4 bases, with 13 bases remaining between them. CDR3 protein: CASSRAGYNEQFF. The DNA for the CDR3 is TGTGCCAGTTCCAGGGCAGGGTACAATGAGCAGTTCTTC.

The chain employs TRBV27 and TRBJ1-2, with D possibly being TRBD1 (5 bases). This CDR3 contains 11 residues. Per the germline V gene, CDR1 is MNHEY and CDR2 is SMNVEV (reference sequence). The V end lost 9 bases, the J end lost 4 bases, and 9 bases lay between the germline ends. CDR3 DNA sequence: TGTGCCAGGACAGAGTCCTATGGCTACACCTTC. Translating gives CARTESYGYTF.

In this sample, this clonotype turned up a few times. The chain's CDR3 is CASASSTDTQYF. The DNA for the CDR3 is TGTGCCTCGGCGAGCAGCACAGATACGCAGTATTTT. V is TRBV19 and J is TRBJ2-3; D is unclear. The germline V gene encodes CDR1 LNHDA and CDR2 SQIVND (reference sequence). There are 12 residues in the CDR3. The V end was cut by 11 bases, the J end by 0 bases, with 9 bases between.